This T cell receptor (beta chain) was retrieved from a study of T-cell reconstitution after alpha-beta-depleted transplantation in children. The CDR3 spans 12 residues. V was trimmed by 4 bases and J by 0 bases, leaving 5 bases between them. Germline-derived CDR1 and CDR2 are SQVTM and ANQGSEA. This clonotype was found many times. Its antigen is as yet unknown. Using unique molecular identifiers, the investigators prepared the TCRbeta library. Each CDR3 protein gets one entry after TCRdb re-called the PCR reads with MiXCR. The table shows 440,000 or so distinct CDR3 sequences, with about 45% occurring only once. General study results and limits: Newly produced T cells mostly provided counts and TCRbeta diversity after one year, as hyperexpanded clones declined. Several hundred expanded graft clones reportedly were the source of alpha-beta T cells about two months after transplant.

The sequence came from a girl aged 2-10 years with aplastic anemia, due to receive a stem cell transplant. This rearrangement joins TRBV29-1 to TRBJ2-3, with unresolved D. The sample consisted of PBMCs, taken before TCRalphabeta/CD19-depleted stem cell transplant. DNA of the CDR3: TGCAGCGTTGGGGGAAGCACAGATACGCAGTATTTT. Translation: CSVGGSTDTQYF.